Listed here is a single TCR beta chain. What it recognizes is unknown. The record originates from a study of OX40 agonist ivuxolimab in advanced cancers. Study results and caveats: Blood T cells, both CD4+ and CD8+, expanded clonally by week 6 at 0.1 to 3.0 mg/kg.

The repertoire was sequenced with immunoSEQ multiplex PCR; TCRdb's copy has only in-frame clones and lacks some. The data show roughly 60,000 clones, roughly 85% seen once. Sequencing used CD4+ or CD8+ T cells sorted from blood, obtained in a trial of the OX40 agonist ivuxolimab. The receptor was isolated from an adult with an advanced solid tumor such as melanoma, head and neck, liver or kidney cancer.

CDR3 DNA: TGTGCCACCAGCAGAGCTCTCCGGGCTAGCTACAATGAGCAGTTCTTC. This codes for CATSRALRASYNEQFF. J is TRBJ2-1 and V is TRBV15, with D hard to call. Per germline, CDR1 LNHNV and CDR2 YYDKDF (reference sequence). The CDR3 loop spans 16 amino acids. The V end was cut by 1 base, the J end by 3 bases, with 13 bases between.